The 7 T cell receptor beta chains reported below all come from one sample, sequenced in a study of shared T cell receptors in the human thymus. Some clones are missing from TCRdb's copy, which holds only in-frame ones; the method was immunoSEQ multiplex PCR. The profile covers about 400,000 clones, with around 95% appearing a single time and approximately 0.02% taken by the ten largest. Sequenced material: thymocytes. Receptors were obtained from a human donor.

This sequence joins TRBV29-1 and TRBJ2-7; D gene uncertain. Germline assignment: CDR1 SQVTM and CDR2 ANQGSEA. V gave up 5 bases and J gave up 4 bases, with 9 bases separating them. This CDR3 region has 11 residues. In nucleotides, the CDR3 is TGCAGCGTTTCTGGATTATACGAGCAGTACTTC. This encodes CSVSGLYEQYF.

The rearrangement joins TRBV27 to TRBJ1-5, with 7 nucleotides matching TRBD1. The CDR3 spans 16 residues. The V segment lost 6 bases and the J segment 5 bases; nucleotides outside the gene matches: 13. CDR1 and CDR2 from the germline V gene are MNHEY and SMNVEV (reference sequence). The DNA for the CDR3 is TGTGCCAGCAGCCCCGAGGGGGCCCGGAGGGATCAGCCCCAGCATTTT. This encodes CASSPEGARRDQPQHF.

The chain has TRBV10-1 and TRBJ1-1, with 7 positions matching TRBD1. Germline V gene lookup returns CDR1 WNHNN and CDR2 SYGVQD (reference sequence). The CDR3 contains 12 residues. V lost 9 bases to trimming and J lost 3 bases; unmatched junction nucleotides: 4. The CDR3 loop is CARQGPHTEAFF. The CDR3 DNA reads TGCGCCAGACAGGGGCCCCACACTGAAGCTTTCTTT.

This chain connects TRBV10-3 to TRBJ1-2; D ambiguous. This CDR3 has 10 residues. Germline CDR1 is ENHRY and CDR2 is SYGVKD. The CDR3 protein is CGTWDYGYTF. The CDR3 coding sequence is TGTGGCACATGGGACTATGGCTACACCTTC.

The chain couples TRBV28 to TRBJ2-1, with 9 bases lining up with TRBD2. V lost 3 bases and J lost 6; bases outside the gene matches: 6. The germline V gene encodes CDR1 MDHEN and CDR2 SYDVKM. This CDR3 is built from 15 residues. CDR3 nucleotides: TGTGCCAGCAGTTTGCTAGCGGGACTGCTCAATGAGCAGTTCTTC. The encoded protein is CASSLLAGLLNEQFF.

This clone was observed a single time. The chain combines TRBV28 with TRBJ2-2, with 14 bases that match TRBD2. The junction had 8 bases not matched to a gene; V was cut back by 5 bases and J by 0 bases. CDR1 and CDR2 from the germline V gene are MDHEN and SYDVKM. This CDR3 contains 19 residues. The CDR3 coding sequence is TGTGCCAGCAGTACTTCCGGGACTAGCGGGAGACCGAACACCGGGGAGCTGTTTTTT. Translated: CASSTSGTSGRPNTGELFF. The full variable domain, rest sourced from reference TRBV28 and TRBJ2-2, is DVKVTQSSRYLVKRTGEKVFLECVQDMDHENMFWYRQDPGLGLRLIYFSYDVKMKEKGDIPEGYSVSREKKERFSLILESASTNQTSMYLCASSTSGTSGRPNTGELFFGEGSRLTVL.

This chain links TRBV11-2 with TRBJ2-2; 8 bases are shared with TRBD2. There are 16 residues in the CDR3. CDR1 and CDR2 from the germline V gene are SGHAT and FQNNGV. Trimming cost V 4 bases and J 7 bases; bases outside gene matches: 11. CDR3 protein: CASSCQAGDSDGELFF. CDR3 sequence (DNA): TGTGCCAGCAGCTGCCAAGCGGGAGATTCGGACGGGGAGCTGTTTTTT.